The next 17 T cell receptor beta chains were all read from a single sample in a study of technical replicates of blood from a handful of donors. TCRdb's table, derived via immunoSEQ multiplex PCR, lists solely in-frame clones and lacks some. The data hold approximately 76,000 clones, with 75% to 95% observed a single time. The specimen sequenced was T cells isolated from PBMCs. These receptor sequences come from a human donor in good health.

The rearrangement joins TRBV6-1 to TRBJ2-2; D not resolved. Deletions cut 7 bases from V and 4 bases from J, with 7 bases between. This CDR3 comprises 12 residues. Germline CDR1 MNHNS, CDR2 SASEGT. CDR3 amino acids: CASTFFTGELFF. The DNA of the CDR3 is TGTGCCAGCACTTTTTTCACCGGGGAGCTGTTTTTT.

The chain has TRBV6-5 and TRBJ2-5; the D gene is possibly TRBD1 (5 bases). There are 14 residues in the CDR3. Germline-derived CDR1 and CDR2 are MNHEY and SVGAGI. V was pared by 6 bases and J by 4 bases, with 15 bases between. CDR3 bases: TGTGCCAGCAGGCCTTCAGGGTTGGGAGAGACCCAGTACTTC. It encodes CASRPSGLGETQYF.

This sequence joins TRBV5-8 and TRBJ2-7, with a tentative D call TRBD2 (5 bases). The length of the CDR3 is 13 residues. Germline V gene data show CDR1 as SGHTS and CDR2 as YDEGEE. V lost 5 bases and J lost 2, with 11 bases in between. The CDR3 region is CASRLPGAYEQYF. The CDR3 region has the DNA TGTGCCAGCAGGCTCCCCGGGGCCTACGAGCAGTACTTC. Full variable domain (outside the CDR3, taken from reference TRBV5-8 and TRBJ2-7): EAGVTQSPTHLIKTRGQQATLRCSPISGHTSVYWYQQALGLGLQFLLWYDEGEERNRGNFPPRFSGRQFPNYSSELNVNALELEDSALYLCASRLPGAYEQYFGPGTRLTVT.

V is TRBV10-2 and J is TRBJ1-1; 8 bases fit TRBD1. The CDR3 has 15 residues. V trimming: 2 bases; J trimming: 4 bases; junction bases outside the gene matches: 6. Per the germline V gene, CDR1 is WSHSY and CDR2 is SAAADI. The CDR3 reads CASSEDRGVATEAFF. CDR3 nucleotide sequence: TGCGCCAGCAGTGAGGACAGGGGTGTCGCCACTGAAGCTTTCTTT.

The CDR3 loop reads CASSQGLARGSYNEQFF. The DNA of the CDR3 is TGCGCCAGCAGCCAAGGACTAGCGAGGGGATCCTACAATGAGCAGTTCTTC. The chain carries TRBV4-1 and TRBJ2-1; 8 bases map to TRBD2. Germline CDR1 is MGHRA and CDR2 is YSYEKL. The trim removed 1 base at V and 1 base at J, leaving 6 bases unmatched. The CDR3 extends over 17 amino acids.

The chain has TRBV10-3 and TRBJ2-7; the match to TRBD1 covers 7 bases. Losses at the gene ends were 4 bases for V and 6 bases for J; bases not matched to a gene: 6. Per the germline V gene, CDR1 is ENHRY and CDR2 is SYGVKD. The CDR3 consists of 13 residues. CDR3 residues: CAISGQGRAEQYF. CDR3 DNA: TGTGCCATCAGTGGACAGGGACGTGCCGAGCAGTACTTC.

This rearrangement joins TRBV19 to TRBJ2-7, with D unclear. Trimming removed 3 bases from V and 3 bases from J, with 9 bases in between. There are 13 residues in the CDR3. Germline CDR1 LNHDA, CDR2 SQIVND (reference sequence). The CDR3 bases are TGTGCCAGTAGTATCGGCCAGGACTACGAGCAGTACTTC. Amino acids: CASSIGQDYEQYF.

This chain connects TRBV7-9 to TRBJ2-3, with D possibly matching TRBD2 (6 bases). The V gene lost 5 bases and the J gene lost 0 bases, with 9 bases spanning the gap. Germline CDR1 SEHNR, CDR2 FQNEAQ (reference sequence). The CDR3 runs 14 residues. The CDR3: CASSLSGSTDTQYF. The CDR3 DNA reads as TGTGCCAGCAGCCTAAGCGGGAGCACAGATACGCAGTATTTT.

The chain links TRBV6-5 to TRBJ2-2, with D uncertain. Germline values: CDR1 MNHEY, CDR2 SVGAGI. V dropped 5 bases and J dropped 4 bases, with 11 bases sitting between them. This CDR3 spans 14 amino acids. CDR3 in DNA: TGTGCCAGCAGTCCCCGCCCGGGCACCGGGGAGCTGTTTTTT. This encodes CASSPRPGTGELFF.

The chain is built from TRBV11-2 and TRBJ1-2; 9 bases fit TRBD1. V dropped 5 bases and J dropped 7; count of bases not matched to a gene: 11. CDR1 is SGHAT and CDR2 is FQNNGV in the germline V gene. The CDR3 sequence is 15 residues long. The CDR3 nucleotides are TGTGCCAGCAGCGGACAGGGGATCTTCGAGAGTGGCTACACCTTC. It translates to CASSGQGIFESGYTF.

This sequence joins TRBV5-6 and TRBJ2-3; possible D gene TRBD2, 5 bases. In germline, CDR1 is SGHDT, CDR2 YYEEEE. Trimming shortened V by 4 bases and J by 2 bases, and 17 bases separated the two germline ends. The CDR3 consists of 16 residues. The chain's CDR3 is CASSLYQLVFTDTQYF. The CDR3 nucleotides are TGTGCCAGCAGCCTCTATCAACTAGTATTCACAGATACGCAGTATTTT.

In nucleotides, the CDR3 is TGTGCCAGCAACCGGGACAGGGTCAACGAGCAGTACTTC. Translating gives CASNRDRVNEQYF. The chain carries TRBV7-9 and TRBJ2-7; 9 nucleotides align to TRBD1. The V segment lost 7 bases and the J segment 5 bases; nucleotides outside the gene matches: 6. CDR1 and CDR2 (germline): SEHNR, FQNEAQ (reference sequence). The CDR3 is 13 amino acids.

The chain couples TRBV29-1 to TRBJ2-2; D not certain. CDR1 SQVTM and CDR2 ANQGSEA come from the germline V gene. The CDR3 is 12 residues long. Trimming removed 6 bases from V and 1 base from J, with 6 bases in between. CDR3 residues: CSVYMNTGELFF. The CDR3 nucleotides read TGCAGCGTATATATGAACACCGGGGAGCTGTTTTTT.

This sequence joins TRBV9 and TRBJ2-3; 7 bases line up with TRBD2. Germline lookup yields CDR1 SGDLS and CDR2 YYNGEE. The CDR3 is made up of 15 amino acids. V was pared by 2 bases and J by 6 bases, with 9 bases of the junction left unmatched. CDR3 amino acids: CASSVESGIGDTQYF. CDR3 nucleotide sequence: TGTGCCAGCAGCGTCGAGAGCGGGATAGGGGATACGCAGTATTTT.

V usage is TRBV4-1 and J usage is TRBJ2-2, with a possible D match to TRBD2 (6 bases). V was cut by 4 bases and J by 2 bases, with 17 bases left in between. Germline values: CDR1 MGHRA, CDR2 YSYEKL. The CDR3 covers 17 residues. The CDR3 DNA sequence: TGCGCCAGCAGCCGAGACCGGGACTCAAGTAACACCGGGGAGCTGTTTTTT. Translation: CASSRDRDSSNTGELFF.

The chain has TRBV15 and TRBJ1-5; D not certain. This CDR3 has 15 amino acids. The germline CDR1 and CDR2 sequences are LNHNV and YYDKDF (reference sequence). Between the trimmed V and J ends, which lost 3 bases and 0 bases, there was a span of 9 bases. The CDR3 nucleotides are TGTGCCACCAGCAGGCACGGGGATAGCAATCAGCCCCAGCATTTT. Its translation is CATSRHGDSNQPQHF.

V is TRBV5-4 and J is TRBJ2-7; D uncertain. V lost 3 bases, J lost 6 bases, and 19 bases lay in between. This CDR3 spans 15 amino acids. From germline, CDR1 is SGHNT and CDR2 YYREEE (reference sequence). The CDR3 bases are TGTGCCAGCAGCTCGAAGGTAGACCCTTCGGGCGAGCAGTACTTC. Its translation: CASSSKVDPSGEQYF.